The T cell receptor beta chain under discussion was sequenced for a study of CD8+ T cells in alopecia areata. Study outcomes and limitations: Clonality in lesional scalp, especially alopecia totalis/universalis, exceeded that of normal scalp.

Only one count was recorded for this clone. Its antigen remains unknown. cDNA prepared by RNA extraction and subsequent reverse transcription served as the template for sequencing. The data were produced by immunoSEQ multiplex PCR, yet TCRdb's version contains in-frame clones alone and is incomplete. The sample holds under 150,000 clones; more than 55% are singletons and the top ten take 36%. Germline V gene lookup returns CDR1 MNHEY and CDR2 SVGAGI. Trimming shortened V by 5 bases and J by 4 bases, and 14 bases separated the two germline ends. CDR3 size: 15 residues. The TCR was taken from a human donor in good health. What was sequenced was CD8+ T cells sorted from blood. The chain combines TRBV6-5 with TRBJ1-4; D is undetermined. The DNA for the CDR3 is TGTGCCAGCAGTCCGACGGACGGAAATAATGAAAAACTGTTTTTT. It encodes CASSPTDGNNEKLFF.